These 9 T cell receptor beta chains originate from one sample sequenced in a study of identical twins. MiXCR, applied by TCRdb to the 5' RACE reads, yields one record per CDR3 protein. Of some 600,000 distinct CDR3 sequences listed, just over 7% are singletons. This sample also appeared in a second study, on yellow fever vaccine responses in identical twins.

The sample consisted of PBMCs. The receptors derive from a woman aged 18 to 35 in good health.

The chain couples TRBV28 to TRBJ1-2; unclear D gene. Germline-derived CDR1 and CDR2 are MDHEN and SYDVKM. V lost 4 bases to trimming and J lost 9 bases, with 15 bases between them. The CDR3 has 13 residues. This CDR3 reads CASSSWDMGSYTF. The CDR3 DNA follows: TGTGCCAGCAGTTCCTGGGATATGGGAAGCTACACCTTC.

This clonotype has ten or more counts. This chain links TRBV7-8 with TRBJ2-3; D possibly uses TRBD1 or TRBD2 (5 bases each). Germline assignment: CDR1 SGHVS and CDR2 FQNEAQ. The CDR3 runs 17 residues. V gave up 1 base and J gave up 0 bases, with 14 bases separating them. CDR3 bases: TGTGCCAGCAGCTTAGGGGTATGGGACCCTAGCACAGATACGCAGTATTTT. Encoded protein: CASSLGVWDPSTDTQYF.

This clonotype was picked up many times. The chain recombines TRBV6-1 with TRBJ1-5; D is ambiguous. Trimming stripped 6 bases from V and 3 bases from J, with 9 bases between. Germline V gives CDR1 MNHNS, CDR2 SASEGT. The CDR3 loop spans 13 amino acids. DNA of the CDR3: TGTGCCAGCAGGGCAGAGGTCAATCAGCCCCAGCATTTT. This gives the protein CASRAEVNQPQHF.

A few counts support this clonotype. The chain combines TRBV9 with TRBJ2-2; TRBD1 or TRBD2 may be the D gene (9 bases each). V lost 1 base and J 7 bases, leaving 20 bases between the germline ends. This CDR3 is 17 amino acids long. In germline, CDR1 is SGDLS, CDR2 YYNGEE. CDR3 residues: CASSVNRGLAGLGELFF. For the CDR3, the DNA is TGTGCCAGCAGCGTAAACAGGGGGCTAGCGGGACTCGGGGAGCTGTTTTTT.

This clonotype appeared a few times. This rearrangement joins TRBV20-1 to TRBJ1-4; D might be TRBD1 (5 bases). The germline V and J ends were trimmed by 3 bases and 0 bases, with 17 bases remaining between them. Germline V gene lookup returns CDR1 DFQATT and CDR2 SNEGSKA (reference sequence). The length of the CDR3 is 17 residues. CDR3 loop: CSASPSGGFSTNEKLFF. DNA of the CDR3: TGCAGTGCTAGCCCAAGCGGGGGGTTCTCAACTAATGAAAAACTGTTTTTT.

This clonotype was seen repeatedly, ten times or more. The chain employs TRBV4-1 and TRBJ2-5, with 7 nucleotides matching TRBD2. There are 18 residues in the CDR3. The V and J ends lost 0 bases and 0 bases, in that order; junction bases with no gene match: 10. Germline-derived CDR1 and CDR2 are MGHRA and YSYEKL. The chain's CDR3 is CASSQEVTVGTNQETQYF. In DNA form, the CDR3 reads TGCGCCAGCAGCCAAGAAGTAACGGTGGGGACTAACCAAGAGACCCAGTACTTC.

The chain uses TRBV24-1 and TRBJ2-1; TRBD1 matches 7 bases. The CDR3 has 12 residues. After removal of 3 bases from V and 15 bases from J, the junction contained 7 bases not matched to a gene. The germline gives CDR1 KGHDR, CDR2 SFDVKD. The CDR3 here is CATSDAGTDRFF. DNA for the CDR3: TGTGCCACCAGTGATGCCGGGACAGATCGGTTCTTC.

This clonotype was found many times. The CDR3 region has the DNA TGTGCCAGCAGTGCCCGGGACCTGAGCACAGATACGCAGTATTTT. Residues: CASSARDLSTDTQYF. This chain uses TRBV2 with TRBJ2-3, with D perhaps TRBD1 or TRBD2 (5 bases each). The V and J ends lost 4 bases and 0 bases respectively, with 11 bases between them. Germline assignment: CDR1 SNHLY and CDR2 FYNNEI. This CDR3 has 15 amino acids.

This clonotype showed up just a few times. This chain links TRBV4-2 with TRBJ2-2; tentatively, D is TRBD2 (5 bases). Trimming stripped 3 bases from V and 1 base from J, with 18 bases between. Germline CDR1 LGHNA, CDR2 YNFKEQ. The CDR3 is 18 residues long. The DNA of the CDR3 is TGTGCCAGCAGCCAGGGTCTAGCAGGCGGCGGGAACACCGGGGAGCTGTTTTTT. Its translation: CASSQGLAGGGNTGELFF.